The next 3 T cell receptor beta chains were all read from a single sample in a study of shared T cell receptors in the human thymus. Produced via immunoSEQ multiplex PCR; TCRdb's table is partial and in-frame only. Of some 700,000 clones listed, approximately 83% are singletons. This sample also appeared in a second study, on human thymus T cells.

The source material was thymocytes. All receptors derive from a girl under three years old with a congenital heart defect.

The genes are TRBV4-1 and TRBJ2-5, with no clear D. The CDR3 spans 12 residues. The germline gives CDR1 MGHRA, CDR2 YSYEKL. Trimming shortened V by 4 bases and J by 5 bases, and 8 bases separated the two germline ends. The CDR3: CASSRFGETQYF. CDR3 DNA: TGCGCCAGCAGCCGCTTCGGGGAGACCCAGTACTTC.

V is TRBV9 and J is TRBJ1-1; D call uncertain. Trimming cost V 10 bases and J 6 bases, with 19 bases left between them. The CDR3 has 13 residues. CDR1 is SGDLS and CDR2 is YYNGEE in the germline V gene. The CDR3 sequence: CASTKLGGAEAFF. The CDR3 region has the DNA TGTGCCTCGACGAAACTCGGCGGGGCTGAAGCTTTCTTT.

The J gene is TRBJ2-2, the V gene TRBV5-1; possibly TRBD1 for D (6 bases). The CDR3 has 16 amino acids. Germline-derived CDR1 and CDR2 are SGHRS and YFSETQ. V lost 4 bases and J 6 bases, leaving 19 bases between the germline ends. This CDR3 reads CASSQWVPPGAGELFF. CDR3 nucleotides: TGCGCCAGCAGCCAGTGGGTCCCGCCAGGGGCCGGGGAGCTGTTTTTT.